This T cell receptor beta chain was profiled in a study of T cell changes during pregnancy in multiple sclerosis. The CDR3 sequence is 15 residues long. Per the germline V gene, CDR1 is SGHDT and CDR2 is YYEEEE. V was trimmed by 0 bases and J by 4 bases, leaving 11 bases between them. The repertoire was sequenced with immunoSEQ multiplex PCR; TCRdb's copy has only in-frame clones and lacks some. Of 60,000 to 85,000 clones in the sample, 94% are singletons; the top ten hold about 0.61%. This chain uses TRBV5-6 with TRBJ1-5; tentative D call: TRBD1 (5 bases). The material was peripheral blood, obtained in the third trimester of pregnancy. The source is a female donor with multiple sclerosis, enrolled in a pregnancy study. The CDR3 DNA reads TGTGCCAGCAGCTTGGGCCAGGGTTGGAATCAGCCCCAGCATTTT. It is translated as CASSLGQGWNQPQHF.